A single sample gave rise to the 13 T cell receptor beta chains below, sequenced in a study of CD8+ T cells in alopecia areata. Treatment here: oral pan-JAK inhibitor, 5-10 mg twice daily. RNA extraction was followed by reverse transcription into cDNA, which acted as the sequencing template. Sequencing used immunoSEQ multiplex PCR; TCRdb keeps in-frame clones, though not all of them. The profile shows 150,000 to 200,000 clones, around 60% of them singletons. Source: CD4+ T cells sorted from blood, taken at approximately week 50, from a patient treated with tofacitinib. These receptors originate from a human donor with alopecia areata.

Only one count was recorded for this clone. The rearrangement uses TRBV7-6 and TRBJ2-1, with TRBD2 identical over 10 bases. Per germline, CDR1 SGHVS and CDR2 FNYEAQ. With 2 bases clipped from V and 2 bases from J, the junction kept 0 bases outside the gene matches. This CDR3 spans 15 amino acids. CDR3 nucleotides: TGTGCCAGCAGCTTAACTAGCGGGGCCTACAATGAGCAGTTCTTC. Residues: CASSLTSGAYNEQFF.

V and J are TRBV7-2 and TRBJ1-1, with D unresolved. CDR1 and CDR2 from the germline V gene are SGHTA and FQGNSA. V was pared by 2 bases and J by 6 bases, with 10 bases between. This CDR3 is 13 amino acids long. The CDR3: CASSLSFSAEAFF. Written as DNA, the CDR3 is TGTGCCAGCAGCTTATCGTTCAGCGCTGAAGCTTTCTTT.

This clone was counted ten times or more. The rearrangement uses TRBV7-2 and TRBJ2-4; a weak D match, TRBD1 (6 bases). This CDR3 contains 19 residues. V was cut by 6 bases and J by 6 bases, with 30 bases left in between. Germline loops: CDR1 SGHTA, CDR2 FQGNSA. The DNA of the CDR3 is TGTGCCAGCAGTCGCAATGGGGCAGGGGACATGGGTACCAGAAACATTCAGTACTTC. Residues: CASSRNGAGDMGTRNIQYF.

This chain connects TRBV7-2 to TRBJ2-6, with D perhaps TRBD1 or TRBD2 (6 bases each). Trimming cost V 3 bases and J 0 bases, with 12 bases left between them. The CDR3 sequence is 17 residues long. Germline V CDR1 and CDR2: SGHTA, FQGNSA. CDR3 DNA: TGTGCCAGCAGCTTGCGGGACACCAACTCTGGGGCCAACGTCCTGACTTTC. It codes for CASSLRDTNSGANVLTF. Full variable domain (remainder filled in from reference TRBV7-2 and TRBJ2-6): GAGVSQSPSNKVTEKGKDVELRCDPISGHTALYWYRQSLGQGLEFLIYFQGNSAPDKSGLPSDRFSAERTGGSVSTLTIQRTQQEDSAVYLCASSLRDTNSGANVLTFGAGSRLTVL.

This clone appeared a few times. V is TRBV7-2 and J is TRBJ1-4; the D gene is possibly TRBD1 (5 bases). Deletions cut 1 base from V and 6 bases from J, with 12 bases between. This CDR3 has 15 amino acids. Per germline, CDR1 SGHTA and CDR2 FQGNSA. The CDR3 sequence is CASSLGGRGHEKLFF. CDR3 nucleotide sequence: TGTGCCAGCAGCTTAGGGGGACGGGGACATGAAAAACTGTTTTTT. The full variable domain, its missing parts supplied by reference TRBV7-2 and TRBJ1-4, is GAGVSQSPSNKVTEKGKDVELRCDPISGHTALYWYRQSLGQGLEFLIYFQGNSAPDKSGLPSDRFSAERTGGSVSTLTIQRTQQEDSAVYLCASSLGGRGHEKLFFGSGTQLSVL.

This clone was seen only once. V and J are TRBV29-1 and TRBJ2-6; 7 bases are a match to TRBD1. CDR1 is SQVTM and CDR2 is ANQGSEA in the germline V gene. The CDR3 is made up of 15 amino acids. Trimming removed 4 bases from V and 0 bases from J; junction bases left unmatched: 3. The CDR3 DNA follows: TGCAGCGTTGGACAGGGAACCTCTGGGGCCAACGTCCTGACTTTC. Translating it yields CSVGQGTSGANVLTF.

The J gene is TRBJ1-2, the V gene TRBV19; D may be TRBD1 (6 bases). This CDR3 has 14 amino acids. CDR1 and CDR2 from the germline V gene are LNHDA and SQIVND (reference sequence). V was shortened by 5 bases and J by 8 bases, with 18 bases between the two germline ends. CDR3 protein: CASSAQGTHSGYTF. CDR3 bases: TGTGCCAGTAGTGCACAGGGTACTCATTCGGGCTACACCTTC. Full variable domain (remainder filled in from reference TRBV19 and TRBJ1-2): DGGITQSPKYLFRKEGQNVTLSCEQNLNHDAMYWYRQDPGQGLRLIYYSQIVNDFQKGDIAEGYSVSREKKESFPLTVTSAQKNPTAFYLCASSAQGTHSGYTFGSGTRLTVV.

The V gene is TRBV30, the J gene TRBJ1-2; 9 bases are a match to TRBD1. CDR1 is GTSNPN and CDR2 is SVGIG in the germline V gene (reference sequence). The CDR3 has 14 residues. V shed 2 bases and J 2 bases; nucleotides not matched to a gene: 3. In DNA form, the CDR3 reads TGTGCCTGGAGTCGGACAGGGGCAAACTATGGCTACACCTTC. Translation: CAWSRTGANYGYTF.

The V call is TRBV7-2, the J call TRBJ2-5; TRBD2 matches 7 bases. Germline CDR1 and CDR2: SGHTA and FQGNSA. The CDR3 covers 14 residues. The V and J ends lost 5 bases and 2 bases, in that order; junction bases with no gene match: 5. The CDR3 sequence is CASSTLAVQETQYF. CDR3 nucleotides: TGTGCCAGCAGCACGCTAGCGGTTCAAGAGACCCAGTACTTC.

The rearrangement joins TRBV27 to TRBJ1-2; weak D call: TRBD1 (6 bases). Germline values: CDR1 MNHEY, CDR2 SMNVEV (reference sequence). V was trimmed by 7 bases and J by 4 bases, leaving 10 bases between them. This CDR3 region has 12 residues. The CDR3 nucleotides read TGTGCCAGCAAAGGGGGAAGCTATGGCTACACCTTC. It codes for CASKGGSYGYTF.

CDR3 coding DNA: TGCGCCAGCCGGTCGAGGACAGGGAACACCGGGGAGCTGTTTTTT. This encodes CASRSRTGNTGELFF. The chain carries TRBV5-1 and TRBJ2-2; 7 positions match TRBD1. Germline lookup yields CDR1 SGHRS and CDR2 YFSETQ. After removal of 7 bases from V and 1 base from J, the junction contained 7 bases not matched to a gene. This CDR3 spans 15 amino acids.

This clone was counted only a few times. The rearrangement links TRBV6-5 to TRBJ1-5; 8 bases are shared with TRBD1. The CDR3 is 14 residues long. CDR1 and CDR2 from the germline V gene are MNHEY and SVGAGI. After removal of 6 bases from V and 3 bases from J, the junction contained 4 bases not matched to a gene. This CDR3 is CASRTGASNQPQHF. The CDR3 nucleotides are TGTGCCAGCAGGACAGGGGCGTCCAATCAGCCCCAGCATTTT.

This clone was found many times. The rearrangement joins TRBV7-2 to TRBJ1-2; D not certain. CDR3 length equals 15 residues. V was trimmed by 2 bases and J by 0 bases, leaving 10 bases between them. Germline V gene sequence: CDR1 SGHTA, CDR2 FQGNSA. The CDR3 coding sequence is TGTGCCAGCAGCTTACTAGGACCGTCTAACTATGGCTACACCTTC. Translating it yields CASSLLGPSNYGYTF.